The 10 T cell receptor beta chains presented below share a single source sample, sequenced in a study of shared clonotypes between healthy human individuals. Only in-frame clones appear in the TCRdb table, and some are missing; sequencing was by immunoSEQ multiplex PCR. The sample holds over a million clones, about 98.5% seen once. Sequenced sample: naive CD4+ T cells sorted from blood. Indicated subset: CD45RA+ positively selected. The receptors come from a man aged 30-40 years in good health.

Here the CDR3 DNA reads TGCGCCAGCAGCCTGTCCGGAGGAAACACCATATATTTT. It codes for CASSLSGGNTIYF. The chain joins TRBV5-1 to TRBJ1-3; D uncertain. This CDR3 has 13 amino acids. Germline CDR1 is SGHRS and CDR2 is YFSETQ. V was clipped by 4 bases and J by 4 bases, with 9 bases between them.

J is TRBJ2-3 and V is TRBV4-3; 12 positions agree with TRBD2. Germline V gives CDR1 LGHNA, CDR2 YSLEER. This CDR3 contains 19 residues. V trimming: 3 bases; J trimming: 3 bases; junction bases outside the gene matches: 13. In DNA form, the CDR3 reads TGCGCCAGCAGCCAGGAATTGGGAGGTCTAGCGGGAGGGACAGATACGCAGTATTTT. Amino acid sequence: CASSQELGGLAGGTDTQYF.

This chain connects TRBV5-1 to TRBJ2-1, with a possible D match to TRBD2 (5 bases). This CDR3 is 14 amino acids long. Trimming left V 2 bases short and J 7 bases short, with 13 bases between. Germline V CDR1 and CDR2: SGHRS, YFSETQ. The DNA for the CDR3 is TGCGCCAGCAGCTTTAAAGGGAGCCGAAATGAGCAGTTCTTC. Amino acids: CASSFKGSRNEQFF.

The chain carries TRBV18 and TRBJ2-3; D remains ambiguous. The CDR3 spans 16 residues. The germline gives CDR1 KGHSH, CDR2 LQKENI. V lost 3 bases, J lost 0 bases, and 13 bases lay in between. The chain's CDR3 is CASSPLTTFSTDTQYF. CDR3 DNA sequence: TGTGCCAGCTCACCGCTGACAACCTTTAGCACAGATACGCAGTATTTT.

The V call is TRBV6-6, the J call TRBJ2-3; the D is unclear. CDR3 length: 15 amino acids. Trimming cost V 5 bases and J 0 bases, with 12 bases left between them. Germline CDR1 reads MNHNY; CDR2 reads SVGAGI (reference sequence). CDR3 amino acids: CASSARATSTDTQYF. Written as DNA, the CDR3 is TGTGCCAGCAGTGCTCGCGCAACTAGCACAGATACGCAGTATTTT.

This chain joins TRBV5-1 and TRBJ2-7, with TRBD2 matching 11 bases. This CDR3 has 14 amino acids. The junction had 3 bases not matched to a gene; V was cut back by 4 bases and J by 3 bases. Germline-derived CDR1 and CDR2 are SGHRS and YFSETQ. CDR3 in DNA: TGCGCCAGCAGCCGCGGACTAGCGGGCTACGAGCAGTACTTC. The encoded protein is CASSRGLAGYEQYF. Full variable domain (rest looked up from reference TRBV5-1 and TRBJ2-7): KAGVTQTPRYLIKTRGQQVTLSCSPISGHRSVSWYQQTPGQGLQFLFEYFSETQRNKGNFPGRFSGRQFSNSRSEMNVSTLELGDSALYLCASSRGLAGYEQYFGPGTRLTVT.

The chain is built from TRBV25-1 and TRBJ2-5; 11 nucleotides align to TRBD2. The trim removed 5 bases at V and 5 bases at J, leaving 7 bases unmatched. Germline values: CDR1 MGHDK, CDR2 SYGVNS. The CDR3 is 15 amino acids. The CDR3 bases are TGTGCCAGCAGTTTAGGGACTAGCGGTGTGGAGACCCAGTACTTC. It codes for CASSLGTSGVETQYF. The whole variable domain, filled in from reference TRBV25-1 and TRBJ2-5, reads EADIYQTPRYLVIGTGKKITLECSQTMGHDKMYWYQQDPGMELHLIHYSYGVNSTEKGDLSSESTVSRIRTEHFPLTLESARPSHTSQYLCASSLGTSGVETQYFGPGTRLLVL.

As for this clone: This sample also contains other DNA sequences that code for the same CDR3. The chain carries TRBV27 and TRBJ1-4; D ambiguous. Germline lookup yields CDR1 MNHEY and CDR2 SMNVEV (reference sequence). V was clipped by 0 bases and J by 0 bases, with 5 bases between them. The CDR3 loop spans 15 amino acids. CDR3 DNA: TGTGCCAGCAGTTTATCTGGTGCAACTAATGAAAAACTGTTTTTT. Its protein is CASSLSGATNEKLFF.

This clone was seen just once. The CDR3 DNA reads as TGTGCCAGCAGCCACCCCCGGGACTGGGTTACGAACACTGAAGCTTTCTTT. This gives the protein CASSHPRDWVTNTEAFF. The genes are TRBV14 and TRBJ1-1; TRBD1 is a possible D gene (5 bases). With 3 bases removed from V and 1 base from J, the gap between germline ends came to 18 bases. The CDR3 sequence is 17 residues long. Germline CDR1 is SGHDN and CDR2 is FVKESK. Filled out from reference TRBV14 and TRBJ1-1, the complete variable domain reads EAGVTQFPSHSVIEKGQTVTLRCDPISGHDNLYWYRRVMGKEIKFLLHFVKESKQDESGMPNNRFLAERTGGTYSTLKVQPAELEDSGVYFCASSHPRDWVTNTEAFFGQGTRLTVV.

The chain recombines TRBV28 with TRBJ1-3; D not certain. The CDR3 has 15 amino acids. Trimming took 0 bases from V and 0 from J, leaving 6 bases between them. Germline CDR1 and CDR2: MDHEN and SYDVKM. The CDR3 DNA is TGTGCCAGCAGTTTATGGCAGTCCTCTGGAAACACCATATATTTT. Its protein product is CASSLWQSSGNTIYF.